This TCR beta chain appears in the sequencing data of a study of post-analysis software for immune sequencing data. In the study overall: Relapsing-remitting, secondary progressive and progressive-relapsing multiple sclerosis courses were included. Study outcomes and limitations: For normalized Chao1 diversity, multiple sclerosis patients scored significantly lower than controls did. Included in a set of roughly five TRBV segments more frequent in patients than controls were TRBV5-6, TRBV5-1 and TRBV20-1.

Unique-molecular-identifier-tagged TCR beta cDNA libraries were used. When roughly 0.85 to 11 million T cells were used, they gave hundreds of thousands of cDNA molecules. TCRdb analysed the PCR reads with MiXCR anew, one entry per CDR3 protein. Of a few hundred thousand distinct CDR3 sequences in the sample, over 30% were seen once. Germline CDR1 is SEHNR and CDR2 is FQNEAQ (reference sequence). The CDR3 is 15 amino acids. V was shortened by 5 bases and J by 4 bases, with 18 bases between the two germline ends. Turning to this clonotype: Its matching antigen is unknown.

The sequencing sample was made of blood. The sequence was collected from a girl aged 2 to 10 with multiple sclerosis. The chain joins TRBV7-9 to TRBJ2-7; no definite D call. The CDR3, as DNA: TGTGCCAGCAGCCCCCCCCTGATCGGGCGATACGAGCAGTACTTC. It translates to CASSPPLIGRYEQYF.